The 13 T cell receptor beta chains in this list originate from one sample, sequenced in a study of shared clonotypes between healthy human individuals. Data came from immunoSEQ multiplex PCR; TCRdb stores just in-frame clones and leaves some out. The table has 500,000 to 700,000 clones, approximately 96% seen once. The naive CD8 population came from CD45RO-negative cells selected for CCR7, without terminally differentiated effector memory CD45RA+ cells. Sequenced input: naive CD8+ T cells sorted from blood. The receptor set was obtained from a woman under 40 in good health.

The CDR3 sequence: CASSLRGIHEQYF. CDR3 in DNA: TGTGCCAGCAGCTTGAGGGGGATCCACGAGCAGTACTTC. The rearrangement links TRBV5-6 to TRBJ2-7, with D perhaps TRBD1 (6 bases). The CDR3 consists of 13 residues. Trimming removed 1 base from V and 5 bases from J, with 10 bases in between. Per germline, CDR1 SGHDT and CDR2 YYEEEE.

The chain combines TRBV27 with TRBJ2-7; D may match TRBD1 or TRBD2 (6 bases each). The CDR3 length is 13 residues. Germline CDR1 is MNHEY and CDR2 is SMNVEV (reference sequence). V lost 6 bases, J lost 0 bases, and 9 bases lay in between. In DNA form, the CDR3 reads TGTGCCAGCAGAGGGGGGATCTCCTACGAGCAGTACTTC. Its protein product is CASRGGISYEQYF.

The chain combines TRBV5-6 with TRBJ1-1, with TRBD1 matching over 9 bases. With 4 bases clipped from V and 11 bases from J, the junction kept 6 bases outside the gene matches. The CDR3 is 12 residues long. Per germline, CDR1 SGHDT and CDR2 YYEEEE. The CDR3 here is CASSGTGGSAFF. CDR3 sequence (DNA): TGTGCCAGCAGCGGAACAGGGGGCTCGGCTTTCTTT.

The V gene is TRBV9, the J gene TRBJ2-2; a weak D match, TRBD1 (6 bases). The CDR3 totals 14 residues. CDR1 and CDR2 from the germline V gene are SGDLS and YYNGEE. Trimming removed 0 bases at V and 4 bases at J, with 7 bases between. CDR3 residues: CASSVDRVTGELFF. The CDR3 coding sequence is TGTGCCAGCAGCGTAGACAGGGTCACCGGGGAGCTGTTTTTT.

The chain's CDR3 is CASSSTSQDPYEQYF. The CDR3 coding sequence is TGTGCCAGCAGCTCGACTAGCCAAGACCCCTACGAGCAGTACTTC. The chain uses TRBV7-9 and TRBJ2-7, with 7 positions matching TRBD2. The germline V gene encodes CDR1 SEHNR and CDR2 FQNEAQ (reference sequence). The CDR3 extends over 15 amino acids. V lost 4 bases, J lost 2 bases, and 8 bases stayed unmatched.

This clone was picked up one time. The V and J genes are TRBV4-2 and TRBJ2-7; the D is unclear. This CDR3 region has 18 residues. Trimming removed 1 base from V and 2 bases from J, with 21 bases in between. Germline V gene sequence: CDR1 LGHNA, CDR2 YNFKEQ. CDR3 coding DNA: TGTGCCAGCAGCCAAGGCGCCTCTCCTGTAGATATGACCTACGAGCAGTACTTC. Protein product: CASSQGASPVDMTYEQYF.

The sample holds one count of this clone. The CDR3 DNA follows: TGCGCCAGCGACCCGGGGAGGGGAGAGACCCAGTACTTC. Residues: CASDPGRGETQYF. This chain links TRBV10-2 with TRBJ2-5; TRBD2 matches 7 bases. The V gene's germline CDR1 is WSHSY and CDR2 SAAADI. Trimming at V came to 8 bases and at J to 4 bases, leaving 7 bases not matched to a gene. CDR3 length equals 13 residues.

The chain links TRBV10-3 to TRBJ1-5; TRBD1 is a possible D gene (6 bases). Deletions cut 0 bases from V and 1 base from J, with 10 bases between. This CDR3 has 16 amino acids. CDR1 and CDR2 (germline): ENHRY, SYGVKD. CDR3: CAISESFGQSNQPQHF. The CDR3 DNA reads TGTGCCATCAGTGAGTCTTTCGGACAGAGCAATCAGCCCCAGCATTTT.

The chain combines TRBV11-2 with TRBJ2-7, with 9 bases fitting TRBD2. Germline V gene sequence: CDR1 SGHAT, CDR2 FQNNGV. V shed 0 bases, J shed 10 bases, and the junction held 7 bases outside the gene matches. The CDR3 loop spans 14 amino acids. The CDR3 here is CASSLEGGRGIQYF. In DNA, the CDR3 is TGTGCCAGCAGCTTAGAGGGCGGGAGGGGTATCCAGTACTTC.

The rearrangement joins TRBV6-1 to TRBJ2-3; D might be TRBD1 (7 bases). The CDR3 length is 15 residues. CDR1 MNHNS and CDR2 SASEGT come from the germline V gene. The ends were cut back, 2 bases at V and 4 bases at J, with 13 bases in the middle. The chain's CDR3 is CASSEQGGVADTQYF. The DNA of the CDR3 is TGTGCCAGCAGTGAACAGGGGGGAGTGGCAGATACGCAGTATTTT.

The chain employs TRBV19 and TRBJ1-2; D not certain. This CDR3 is built from 11 residues. Looked up from germline, CDR1 is LNHDA and CDR2 is SQIVND (reference sequence). With 7 bases removed from V and 3 bases from J, the gap between germline ends came to 6 bases. CDR3 region: CASNRYYGYTF. The CDR3 DNA reads TGTGCCAGTAACCGCTACTATGGCTACACCTTC.

This sequence joins TRBV27 and TRBJ2-7; 11 nucleotides match TRBD1. Losses at the gene ends were 2 bases for V and 7 bases for J; bases not matched to a gene: 10. The germline V gene has CDR1 MNHEY and CDR2 SMNVEV (reference sequence). The CDR3 totals 16 residues. The CDR3 DNA is TGTGCCAGCAGTTTAAGATTTACGGGACAGGGGGATGAGCAGTACTTC. Translating gives CASSLRFTGQGDEQYF.

Concerning this clone: The junction departs from germline at one end; a sequencing error may be responsible. This chain links TRBV11-2 with TRBJ2-7, with 8 bases fitting TRBD2. The CDR3 loop spans 16 amino acids. CDR1 and CDR2 (germline): SGHAT, FQNNGV. The CDR3 nucleotides read TGTGCCAGCAGCCTAGAAGTTAGCGGGATTGGGTACGAGCAGTACTTC. This codes for CASSLEVSGIGYEQYF.